This T cell receptor beta chain originates from a study of identical twins (dated by TCRdb to the mid-2010s). At the level of the whole study: The study deep-sequenced TCR alpha and beta repertoires from monozygotic twins, unrelated adults of various ages and cord blood to test whether fetal clonotypes persist. To rule out contamination, the twin experiments were replicated at different times with different library preparation protocols. What the research found in general, with its limitations: Out-of-frame TCR alpha sequences shared between twins showed an excess of low generation-probability sequences compared with coincidental sharing between unrelated individuals. Invariant T cells such as MAIT and iNKT could partly confound zero-insertion analyses, though diverse VJ usage argued against this for most clonotypes. In monozygotic twins, out-of-frame TCR alpha sharing was systematically underestimated by recombination models, although the models agreed with sharing between unrelated individuals. The excess sharing between twins in beta out-of-frame sequences was weaker because fewer shared sequences reduced the signal-to-noise ratio. Because the same donors could not be followed over many years, the conclusions depended on cross-sectional statistical analysis. Abundant cord blood beta clonotypes carried fewer insertions; young adult naive repertoires showed a weaker similar trend, while memory repertoires showed none.

In the case of this clonotype: What antigen it recognizes has not been identified. Base quality data are lacking; no much larger clone is found one base away.

Only healthy Caucasian donors were included. Three pairs of female monozygotic twins, all aged about 18 to 29 years, made up the twin cohort. Positive isolation kits from Invitrogen were used to isolate CD4+ and CD8+ T cell populations. Libraries were built with 5' RACE. This sample was sequenced with an Illumina HiSeq 2000. Template switching introduced a universal primer binding site; the final cDNA contained a unique molecular identifier, enabling accurate counting of TCR cDNA molecules. First-strand cDNA for TCR alpha and beta chains was synthesized from specific primers in the conserved constant-segment region. Each cDNA library was double barcoded, with a SMART-Mk sample barcode plus Illumina barcodes, to control for contamination. TruSeq adapter sequences along with Illumina sample barcodes were introduced in two successive PCR steps. TCR alpha and beta cDNA libraries were sequenced on the Illumina HiSeq platform with custom primers. The study's own analysis went as follows. Raw reads were processed with MiGEC to extract unique molecular identifiers, and MiXCR was used to determine CDR3 positions. For each individual, recombination models were inferred using an EM algorithm with the repgenHMM and IGoR tools. Shared clonotypes were analyzed with the tcR package in R, and sharing was normalized by the product of cloneset sizes. To study raw recombination without the effects of thymic and clonal selection, out-of-frame nonproductive sequences were analyzed. The public reads were quality trimmed at Q25 with fastp and then assembled into clones with MiXCR by TCRdb, keeping productive beta chains. Rows merge per CDR3 protein into single entries with the most common DNA and genes. TCRdb's processing, not the authors', yielded these V and J calls. The sample table records 200,000 or so distinct CDR3 sequences; roughly 15% of these occur just once. The ten largest make up 35% to 50% of the sample.

This sample was also put to use in a study of T cells expressing NK-cell markers. Looking at the second paper: TCR beta-chain repertoires were profiled in sorted CD3+CD56+NKG2C+, CD3+CD56+NKG2C- and CD3+CD56-NKG2C+ T-cell subsets from fewer than 10 donors. Of the eight sequenced donors, seven were found to be HCMV-seropositive and one was found to be HCMV-seronegative. In several experiments an anti-gammadeltaTCR antibody was added to restrict sorting to alphabetaTCR-expressing T cells. In six donors, the dominant CD3+CD56+NKG2C+ clonotypes were found to rank among the top 10 CD8+ clonotypes and to make up about 1.0-7.0% of CD8+ T cells. Those dominant clonotypes were again the most abundant among CD3+CD56-NKG2C+ cells in four donors, at about 25-65%. Whether the expanded NKG2C-expressing T cell clones were specific for HCMV antigens remained unclear. All eight donors whose samples were sequenced were randomly selected healthy volunteers, three of them men and five women. To determine HCMV serostatus, a commercial ELISA kit was used to detect HCMV-specific IgG in serum. MIGEC handled demultiplexing of the reads and grouping by UMI, while MiTCR was used to assemble and quantify clonotypes. To exclude erroneous sequences, only TCR cDNA sequences supported by at least two reads were retained. The tcR package was used for downstream repertoire analysis, and clonotypes were matched between fractions using CDR3 nucleotide sequence together with V segment. VDJmatch was used to annotate antigen specificity against VDJdb, with one amino acid substitution allowed in CDR3.

The clonotype originates from a woman younger than 35 in good health. Input material: CD8+ T cells sorted from blood.

The CDR3 corresponds to CASSSNVVHEQYF. The nucleotide sequence reads as follows: TGTGCCAGCAGCTCAAACGTGGTCCACGAGCAGTACTTC. The chain was built from TRBV11-2 and TRBJ2-7; the D gene identity is not certain. CDR1 and CDR2, looked up from the germline V gene, are SGHAT and FQNNGV. V loses 4 bases, J loses 5 bases, and the germline ends lie 12 bases apart. Including the terminal cysteine and phenylalanine, the CDR3 comprises 13 residues. The retained sequence is limited to the CDR3, 39 bases, with the frame set at the first base.